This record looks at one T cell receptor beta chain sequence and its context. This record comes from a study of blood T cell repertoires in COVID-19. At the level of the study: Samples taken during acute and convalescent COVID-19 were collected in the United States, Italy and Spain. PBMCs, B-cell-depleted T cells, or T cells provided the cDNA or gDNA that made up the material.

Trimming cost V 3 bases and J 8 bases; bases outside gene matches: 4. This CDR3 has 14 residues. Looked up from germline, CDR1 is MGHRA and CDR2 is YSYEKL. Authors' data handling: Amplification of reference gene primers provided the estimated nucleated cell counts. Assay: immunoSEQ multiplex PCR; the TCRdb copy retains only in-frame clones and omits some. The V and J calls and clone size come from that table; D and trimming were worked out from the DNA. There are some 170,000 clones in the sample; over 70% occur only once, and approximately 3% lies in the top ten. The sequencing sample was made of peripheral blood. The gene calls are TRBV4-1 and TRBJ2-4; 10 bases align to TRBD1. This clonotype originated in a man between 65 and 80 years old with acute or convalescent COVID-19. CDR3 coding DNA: TGCGCCAGCAGCCAGACCGGGACAGGGGACATTCAGTACTTC. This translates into CASSQTGTGDIQYF.